These 23 T cell receptor beta chains were all obtained from the same sample, sequenced in a study of T cell responses to AZD1222 COVID-19 vaccine. The protocol was immunoSEQ multiplex PCR, while the TCRdb copy is restricted to in-frame clones and leaves out a portion. This table has about 220,000 clones, 90% to 95% appearing once. Sequenced material: peripheral blood, taken on day 0 of MenACWY control vaccination. These receptors all stem from an adult in good health.

The chain has TRBV15 and TRBJ1-4, with TRBD1 as a possible D gene (6 bases). From germline, CDR1 is LNHNV and CDR2 YYDKDF (reference sequence). The CDR3 has 14 residues. Between the trimmed V and J ends, which lost 8 bases and 7 bases, there was a span of 17 bases. The CDR3 DNA reads TGTGCCACCGGAAGCAGGGGTCTGGGTGAAAAACTGTTTTTT. This gives the protein CATGSRGLGEKLFF.

The CDR3 spells CASSYNSRVNQPQHF. In DNA, the CDR3 is TGTGCCAGCAGTTATAACAGCCGGGTCAATCAGCCCCAGCATTTT. This sequence joins TRBV6-6 and TRBJ1-5; D not certain. The germline V gene encodes CDR1 MNHNY and CDR2 SVGAGI (reference sequence). This CDR3 has 15 amino acids. Trimming left V 3 bases short and J 3 bases short, with 12 bases between.

CDR3 nucleotides: TGTGCCAGCAGCTTAACGAGGCCGGAGGAGCAGTACTTC. Its protein is CASSLTRPEEQYF. V usage is TRBV7-3 and J usage is TRBJ2-7; D is uncertain. V lost 0 bases and J 7 bases, leaving 10 bases between the germline ends. The CDR3 is 13 amino acids. Germline V gene lookup returns CDR1 SGHTA and CDR2 FQGTGA.

The genes are TRBV6-5 and TRBJ1-2, with D possibly matching TRBD1 (6 bases). V dropped 4 bases and J dropped 7 bases, with 19 bases sitting between them. The germline V gene encodes CDR1 MNHEY and CDR2 SVGAGI. The CDR3 runs 15 residues. For the CDR3, the DNA is TGTGCCAGCAGTTCCGCTGTGGGGGCTGAGGGTGGCTACACCTTC. Encoded protein: CASSSAVGAEGGYTF.

This chain uses TRBV19 with TRBJ2-3; 13 nucleotides match TRBD2. The germline V gene encodes CDR1 LNHDA and CDR2 SQIVND (reference sequence). V trimming: 5 bases; J trimming: 0 bases; junction bases outside the gene matches: 11. This CDR3 is 19 amino acids long. Written as DNA, the CDR3 is TGTGCCAGTAGTGAGAATGTCCCGGGACTAGCGGGGAGCACAGATACGCAGTATTTT. It encodes CASSENVPGLAGSTDTQYF.

The chain has TRBV2 and TRBJ1-2; unclear D gene. Germline values: CDR1 SNHLY, CDR2 FYNNEI. V lost 1 base and J 5 bases, leaving 17 bases between the germline ends. The length of the CDR3 is 16 residues. The CDR3 sequence: CASSEGSWETDYGYTF. CDR3 nucleotide sequence: TGTGCCAGCAGTGAAGGCAGTTGGGAGACTGATTATGGCTACACCTTC.

The table lists this clone with a few counts. The rearrangement links TRBV2 to TRBJ2-4; D unclear. Germline lookup yields CDR1 SNHLY and CDR2 FYNNEI. The CDR3 has 11 amino acids. V lost 2 bases, J lost 14 bases, and 10 bases lay in between. The CDR3 DNA reads TGTGCCAGCAGTGAAACCCCTCAGAAGTACTTC. It translates to CASSETPQKYF.

The chain recombines TRBV9 with TRBJ2-3; 7 bases agree with TRBD2. J gave up 4 bases and V 0 bases, and 5 bases lay outside the gene matches. Germline CDR1 and CDR2: SGDLS and YYNGEE. The CDR3 runs to 15 residues. The chain's CDR3 is CASSVGGRVPDTQYF. The CDR3 DNA follows: TGTGCCAGCAGCGTAGGAGGGAGGGTTCCAGATACGCAGTATTTT.

The chain carries TRBV27 and TRBJ1-1, with a tentative D call TRBD1 (5 bases). Germline V gene lookup returns CDR1 MNHEY and CDR2 SMNVEV (reference sequence). The CDR3 is 15 amino acids. Trimming stripped 6 bases from V and 4 bases from J, with 18 bases between. The CDR3 loop reads CASRGHGQGSTEAFF. The CDR3 bases are TGTGCCAGCAGGGGTCACGGGCAGGGTAGCACTGAAGCTTTCTTT.

This clone was seen once. The V gene is TRBV12-5, the J gene TRBJ1-2; TRBD1 matches at 8 bases. This CDR3 spans 15 amino acids. The V and J ends lost 6 bases and 1 base, in that order; junction bases with no gene match: 7. CDR1 is LGHNT and CDR2 is FRNRAP in the germline V gene. The CDR3 loop is CASGTGQGFNYGYTF. The CDR3 DNA reads as TGTGCTAGTGGGACCGGACAGGGCTTTAACTATGGCTACACCTTC.

Points on this clone: The same CDR3 is also encoded by other DNA sequences in this sample. This chain connects TRBV5-1 to TRBJ1-2, with 10 positions matching TRBD1. Germline CDR1 is SGHRS and CDR2 is YFSETQ. With 6 bases clipped from V and 5 bases from J, the junction kept 7 bases outside the gene matches. The CDR3 length is 14 residues. CDR3 sequence: CASNSGTGDYGYTF. Here the CDR3 DNA reads TGCGCCAGCAATTCCGGGACAGGGGATTATGGCTACACCTTC.

This chain uses TRBV3-1 (or the pseudogene TRBV3-2) with TRBJ1-4, with 10 positions matching TRBD1. The ends lost 2 bases at V and 7 bases at J; junction bases unmatched: 4. CDR1 is LGHDT, CDR2 YNNKEL, per germline (reference sequence). The CDR3 totals 15 residues. In nucleotides, the CDR3 is TGTGCCAGCAGCCAACCGGGACAGGGGCTTGAAAAACTGTTTTTT. Amino acids: CASSQPGQGLEKLFF.

The chain employs TRBV28 and TRBJ1-5; D possibly corresponds to TRBD1 (6 bases). This CDR3 comprises 15 residues. CDR1 is MDHEN and CDR2 is SYDVKM in the germline V gene. V was pared by 4 bases and J by 1 base, with 11 bases between. The CDR3 loop is CASSSGGASNQPQHF. CDR3 coding DNA: TGTGCCAGCAGTTCGGGGGGCGCGAGCAATCAGCCCCAGCATTTT.

The chain combines TRBV6-5 with TRBJ1-1; 8 bases align to TRBD1. Germline values: CDR1 MNHEY, CDR2 SVGAGI. V shed 0 bases, J shed 10 bases, and the junction held 10 bases outside the gene matches. This CDR3 contains 15 residues. The CDR3 DNA is TGTGCCAGCAGTTACTCGAGACAGGGGCAGCAAGGAGCTTTCTTT. Protein sequence: CASSYSRQGQQGAFF.

This rearrangement joins TRBV5-4 to TRBJ2-7, with 7 bases matching TRBD2. The trim removed 3 bases at V and 7 bases at J, leaving 10 bases unmatched. The CDR3 is made up of 14 amino acids. The germline gives CDR1 SGHNT, CDR2 YYREEE (reference sequence). The CDR3 DNA sequence: TGTGCCAGCAGCTCTCCGACTCGGGAGGCTGAGCAGTACTTC. Residues: CASSSPTREAEQYF.

The chain combines TRBV3-1 (or the pseudogene TRBV3-2) with TRBJ2-5; 9 nucleotides align to TRBD1. CDR1 and CDR2 from the germline V gene are LGHDT and YNNKEL (reference sequence). Losses at the gene ends were 5 bases for V and 3 bases for J; bases not matched to a gene: 7. The length of the CDR3 is 15 residues. DNA of the CDR3: TGTGCCAGCAGCTCGACCGGGACAGGGAAAGAGACCCAGTACTTC. Translated, it gives CASSSTGTGKETQYF.

The V gene is TRBV6-5, the J gene TRBJ2-1; 8 bases align to TRBD2. Germline lookup yields CDR1 MNHEY and CDR2 SVGAGI. This CDR3 contains 16 residues. V lost 0 bases to trimming and J lost 4 bases; unmatched junction nucleotides: 5. CDR3 residues: CASSYSMAGGYNEQFF. The CDR3 coding sequence is TGTGCCAGCAGTTACTCGATGGCGGGGGGTTACAATGAGCAGTTCTTC.

The chain recombines TRBV7-9 with TRBJ2-5, with a tentative D call TRBD1 (5 bases). V was cut by 5 bases and J by 1 base, with 8 bases left in between. Per the germline V gene, CDR1 is SEHNR and CDR2 is FQNEAQ (reference sequence). This CDR3 is 13 amino acids long. CDR3 sequence: CASSKQVQETQYF. The CDR3 DNA sequence: TGTGCCAGCAGCAAACAGGTCCAAGAGACCCAGTACTTC.

This clone occurred once. The chain links TRBV19 to TRBJ2-3, with D perhaps matching TRBD1 (5 bases). The CDR3 spans 14 residues. Germline V CDR1 and CDR2: LNHDA, SQIVND (reference sequence). Deletions cut 7 bases from V and 6 bases from J, with 17 bases between. CDR3: CASTYVAGSDTQYF. CDR3 in DNA: TGTGCCAGTACCTATGTGGCAGGGTCGGATACGCAGTATTTT.

In DNA form, the CDR3 reads TGTGCCAGCAGCTCGGGACTTCTGGGGACTGAAGCTTTCTTT. Residues: CASSSGLLGTEAFF. This chain links TRBV7-3 with TRBJ1-1; maybe TRBD1 (5 bases). Germline values: CDR1 SGHTA, CDR2 FQGTGA. V was clipped by 4 bases and J by 5 bases, with 14 bases between them. The length of the CDR3 is 14 residues.

The rearrangement uses TRBV29-1 and TRBJ1-2; D not certain. This CDR3 has 12 amino acids. From germline, CDR1 is SQVTM and CDR2 ANQGSEA. Between the trimmed V and J ends, which lost 7 bases and 5 bases, there was a span of 14 bases. The DNA for the CDR3 is TGCAGCGGCGGAGAGGGTGGGTATGGCTACACCTTC. This translates into CSGGEGGYGYTF.

The chain links TRBV10-3 to TRBJ1-2, with D perhaps TRBD1 (6 bases). Per the germline V gene, CDR1 is ENHRY and CDR2 is SYGVKD. V was cut by 4 bases and J by 8 bases, with 11 bases left in between. CDR3 length equals 12 residues. In DNA form, the CDR3 reads TGTGCCATCAGTGTGCACAGGGAGGGCTACACCTTC. Protein product: CAISVHREGYTF.

The chain employs TRBV9 and TRBJ2-7; 8 bases align to TRBD1. V gave up 2 bases and J gave up 4 bases; unmatched junction bases: 8. Germline V gene data show CDR1 as SGDLS and CDR2 as YYNGEE. The CDR3 is 15 amino acids. The CDR3 sequence is CASSVFPGQGYEQYF. The DNA of the CDR3 is TGTGCCAGCAGCGTCTTCCCAGGACAGGGTTACGAGCAGTACTTC.